This T cell receptor beta chain was captured in a study of Graves' ophthalmopathy and Graves' hyperthyroidism. From RNA, the CDR3 regions of TCR beta chains were amplified and sequenced. In the first round, RT-PCR was carried out with HTBI primers, and a multiplex PCR formed the second round. TCRdb processed the multiplex PCR reads anew with MiXCR; each CDR3 protein has one entry. The sample yields hundreds of thousands of distinct CDR3 sequences, approximately 22% seen once. The sequenced sample consisted of peripheral blood. The sequence was collected from a woman aged 18 to 35 with stable Graves' hyperthyroidism. Some clones in this sample may be carry-over from other donors' samples.

CDR3 nucleotide sequence: TGTGCCAGCAGCCCCCCTCGGGGGGGAATCTACGAGCAGTACTTC. Translation gives CASSPPRGGIYEQYF. The chain couples TRBV6-1 to TRBJ2-7; TRBD2 matches 8 bases. The CDR3 has 15 amino acids. Trimming at V came to 6 bases and at J to 3 bases, leaving 10 bases not matched to a gene. Looked up from germline, CDR1 is MNHNS and CDR2 is SASEGT.